Below are 10 T cell receptor beta chains sequenced from a single sample in a study of radiotherapy plus CTLA-4 blockade in lung cancer. Sequenced by immunoSEQ multiplex PCR; TCRdb stores in-frame clones only, minus some. The table shows tens of thousands of clones, with 70% to 85% occurring only once. The starting material was peripheral blood, obtained from a patient treated with radiotherapy plus ipilimumab. The receptors were sampled from a human donor with non-small cell lung cancer who had a complete response to radiotherapy plus ipilimumab.

This sequence joins TRBV5-1 and TRBJ2-3, with TRBD2 matching 8 bases. From germline, CDR1 is SGHRS and CDR2 YFSETQ. The CDR3 has 15 amino acids. J gave up 5 bases and V 6 bases, and 11 bases lay outside the gene matches. CDR3 amino acids: CASTQGGRSGDTQYF. The DNA of the CDR3 is TGCGCCAGCACCCAAGGCGGGAGGAGTGGAGATACGCAGTATTTT.

The V gene is TRBV19, the J gene TRBJ2-6; tentative D call: TRBD1 (6 bases). Germline CDR1 and CDR2: LNHDA and SQIVND (reference sequence). CDR3 size: 18 residues. Trimming removed 3 bases at V and 1 base at J, with 16 bases between. The CDR3 loop reads CASSIRGPSTSGANVLTF. The CDR3 DNA reads as TGTGCCAGTAGTATCAGGGGACCCTCCACATCTGGGGCCAACGTCCTGACTTTC.

The CDR3 DNA is TGCGCCAGCAGCTTGGAGCGAAGGGATGGCTACACCTTC. Translation: CASSLERRDGYTF. The chain joins TRBV5-1 to TRBJ1-2; D ambiguous. CDR1 and CDR2 from the germline V gene are SGHRS and YFSETQ. CDR3 length: 13 amino acids. Trimming removed 0 bases at V and 6 bases at J, with 9 bases between.

With respect to this clone: One end of the junction does not line up with germline, which may come from a read error. The chain recombines TRBV7-7 with TRBJ2-2; 8 bases are shared with TRBD1. CDR3 size: 16 residues. Germline loops: CDR1 SSHAT, CDR2 FNYEAQ (reference sequence). The CDR3 is CASSLKTGVNTGELFF. Written as DNA, the CDR3 is TGTGCTAGCAGCCTGAAGACAGGGGTGAACACCGGGGAGCTGTTTTTT.

The chain combines TRBV29-1 with TRBJ2-1, with 12 bases fitting TRBD2. The J segment lost 6 bases and the V segment lost 6 bases, leaving 9 bases of the junction unmatched. Per germline, CDR1 SQVTM and CDR2 ANQGSEA. CDR3 size: 15 residues. DNA for the CDR3: TGCAGCGTCACACTCTCTAGCGGGAGGGCCAATGAGCAGTTCTTC. It specifies CSVTLSSGRANEQFF.

This clone appeared a single time. The genes are TRBV5-4 and TRBJ2-3, with 9 bases that match TRBD1. CDR3 size: 16 residues. The V gene end was trimmed by 3 bases and the J gene end by 1 base; junction bases not matched to a gene: 6. Germline V lookup: CDR1 SGHNT, CDR2 YYREEE (reference sequence). For the CDR3, the DNA is TGTGCCAGCAGCTACCCGACAGGGGGGGGCACAGATACGCAGTATTTT. Translating gives CASSYPTGGGTDTQYF.

The chain has TRBV15 and TRBJ2-3; D possibly corresponds to TRBD2 (7 bases). CDR3 length: 16 amino acids. V was pared by 3 bases and J by 5 bases, with 18 bases between. Per germline, CDR1 LNHNV and CDR2 YYDKDF (reference sequence). As DNA, the CDR3 is TGTGCCACCAGCAGGGGATCCGGGGGGCTAAGAGATACGCAGTATTTT. Protein sequence: CATSRGSGGLRDTQYF.

This clone is a singleton in its sample. V is TRBV5-6 and J is TRBJ1-1; no reliable D call. Germline CDR1 is SGHDT and CDR2 is YYEEEE. The CDR3 is 14 amino acids. V was trimmed by 0 bases and J by 0 bases, leaving 6 bases between them. The CDR3 DNA follows: TGTGCCAGCAGCTTGGAGCGCATGAACACTGAAGCTTTCTTT. Translation: CASSLERMNTEAFF.

The genes are TRBV5-1 and TRBJ1-6, with D unclear. The germline V and J ends were trimmed by 7 bases and 10 bases, with 24 bases remaining between them. From germline, CDR1 is SGHRS and CDR2 YFSETQ. This CDR3 is 16 amino acids long. CDR3 DNA sequence: TGCGCCAGCGCCCACGAACCCGAGAAGATGGTGTCACCCCTCCACTTT. Its translation is CASAHEPEKMVSPLHF.

This chain connects TRBV7-2 to TRBJ2-7; tentative D call: TRBD2 (6 bases). The germline V gene has CDR1 SGHTA and CDR2 FQGNSA. The germline V and J ends were trimmed by 4 bases and 2 bases, with 15 bases remaining between them. The CDR3 loop spans 15 amino acids. This CDR3 reads CASSSAGFGAYEQYF. The CDR3 region has the DNA TGTGCCAGCAGCTCCGCGGGATTTGGAGCCTACGAGCAGTACTTC.